This TCR beta chain was obtained from a study of control samples from healthy donors and cancer patients. Trimming took off 0 bases at V and 6 bases at J, with 10 bases between the two ends. The CDR3 consists of 15 residues. Germline V gene sequence: CDR1 SGHRS, CDR2 YFSETQ. This table comes from immunoSEQ multiplex PCR, and its TCRdb copy is limited to in-frame clones, with some not included. The data show about 200,000 clones, approximately 91% seen once. This receptor was obtained from a man aged 25 to 45 in good health. The chain couples TRBV5-1 to TRBJ1-6; D uncertain. Sequencing was done on a sample of blood. The CDR3 nucleotides are TGCGCCAGCAGCTTGGCCCAGGTTCCTAATTCACCCCTCCACTTT. This encodes CASSLAQVPNSPLHF.